The 3 T cell receptor beta chains presented below share a single source sample, sequenced in a study of cytomegalovirus exposure and HLA in healthy donors. The primer mix had 60 Vbeta and 13 Jbeta primers. Only in-frame clones appear in the TCRdb table, and some are missing; sequencing was by immunoSEQ multiplex PCR. Counted here are 80,000 to 95,000 clones, around 79% occurring once; the ten biggest clones make up roughly 14%. The material sequenced was PBMCs. These receptors originate from a middle-aged woman in good health and CMV-seropositive.

The chain is built from TRBV12-5 and TRBJ2-1; possible D gene TRBD1, 6 bases. Deletions cut 0 bases from V and 6 bases from J, with 24 bases between. The CDR3 loop spans 19 amino acids. CDR1 and CDR2 (germline): LGHNT, FRNRAP. CDR3 region: CASGLVILDSLTGFNEQFF. The CDR3 nucleotides are TGTGCTAGTGGTTTGGTAATATTGGACAGCCTGACGGGATTCAATGAGCAGTTCTTC.

Comment on this clone: In the same sample, other DNA sequences code for this CDR3. The chain is built from TRBV4-2 and TRBJ1-2; the D gene is possibly TRBD1 (6 bases). V shed 4 bases and J shed 11 bases, with 17 bases lying between them. This CDR3 region has 13 residues. Germline V lookup: CDR1 LGHNA, CDR2 YNFKEQ. CDR3 residues: CASSPSGPRGYTF. The CDR3 DNA is TGTGCCAGCAGCCCATCTGGCCCCAGGGGTTACACCTTC.

The rearrangement joins TRBV5-1 to TRBJ1-1, with unresolved D. Trimming removed 0 bases from V and 10 bases from J, with 19 bases in between. Looked up from germline, CDR1 is SGHRS and CDR2 is YFSETQ. There are 15 residues in the CDR3. The CDR3 is CASSLGEGNSSPAFF. The CDR3 DNA sequence: TGCGCCAGCAGCTTGGGGGAGGGCAACAGCAGCCCAGCTTTCTTT.